This TCR beta chain was captured in a study of shared clonotypes between healthy human individuals. The V end was cut by 4 bases, the J end by 0 bases, with 13 bases between. Per the germline V gene, CDR1 is SGHRS and CDR2 is YFSETQ. This CDR3 spans 15 amino acids. Generated by immunoSEQ multiplex PCR, the TCRdb table keeps only in-frame clones and is missing some. The sample has hundreds of thousands of clones, about 78% seen once. The J gene is TRBJ1-1, the V gene TRBV5-1; D call uncertain. The sample consisted of memory CD4+ T cells sorted from blood. Regarding subset: CD45RA-negative fraction. The clonotype comes from a woman aged 25 to 45 in good health. The CDR3 nucleotides are TGCGCCAGCAGCCACGGTAGCACTATGAACACTGAAGCTTTCTTT. Residues: CASSHGSTMNTEAFF.